This TCR beta chain was documented in a study of blood T cell repertoires in COVID-19. This clone was seen a handful of times. Assay used: immunoSEQ multiplex PCR; TCRdb lists only in-frame clones, some missing. The data hold 500,000 to 600,000 clones, with 85% to 90% observed a single time. There are 16 residues in the CDR3. Trimming took off 6 bases at V and 1 base at J, with 15 bases between the two ends. Germline loops: CDR1 MNHNY, CDR2 SVGAGI (reference sequence). The gene calls are TRBV6-6 and TRBJ2-2; possibly TRBD2 for D (6 bases). The source of this sequence is a woman in her 50s with COVID-19, enrolled during active disease. Sequencing was carried out using peripheral blood. CDR3 coding DNA: TGTGCCAGCAGCCTTGACTCGGGGGTGAACACCGGGGAGCTGTTTTTT. As protein: CASSLDSGVNTGELFF.